This T cell receptor (beta chain) was identified in a study of prognosis after radiotherapy for stage I lung cancer. Study at large: Under 15 of the patients were found to have newly diagnosed primary stage I lung tumors, and roughly five were living with oligometastatic NSCLC after surgical resection of the primary tumor.

This clonotype was seen at least ten times. Its antigen is not known. Genomic DNA was subjected to two-round multiplex PCR for amplification of TCR beta CDR3. Initially, in first-round PCR, primers specific to each TRBV and TRBJ gene were used. Each CDR3 protein gets one entry after TCRdb re-called the multiplex PCR reads with MiXCR. The repertoire has about 22,000 distinct CDR3 sequences, around 42% of them found once; the top ten carry approximately 54%. Points from the study as a whole: It was not determined whether the expanded TCR clones were tumor-specific. Once stereotactic body radiation therapy had been given, unique TCR clone counts fell, with a median of 10,088 versus 6,861.

Trimming left V 4 bases short and J 6 bases short, with 10 bases between. The CDR3 totals 12 residues. CDR1 LGHDT and CDR2 YNNKEL come from the germline V gene (reference sequence). This clonotype was obtained from a donor older than 45 with non-small cell lung cancer. V usage is TRBV3-1 and J usage is TRBJ2-7; D is undetermined. The material was PBMCs, obtained before or after stereotactic body radiation therapy (not recorded which). Here the CDR3 reads CASSRGKSEQYF. The CDR3, as DNA: TGTGCCAGCAGCCGCGGAAAGAGCGAGCAGTACTTC.